Each of the 17 T cell receptor beta chains below was sequenced from the same sample in a study of control samples from healthy donors and cancer patients. Repertoires were generated with immunoSEQ multiplex PCR, while TCRdb's copy carries only in-frame clones and drops some. The sample yields around 130,000 clones, approximately 90% seen once. What was sequenced was blood. These receptors came from a man younger than 30 in good health.

This chain's CDR3 is CASSEGARGGSGHEQFF. In DNA form, the CDR3 reads TGTGCCAGCAGTGAGGGCGCTCGGGGGGGGTCAGGCCATGAGCAGTTCTTC. The chain uses TRBV2 and TRBJ2-1; 8 positions agree with TRBD2. There are 17 residues in the CDR3. J lost 8 bases, V lost 3 bases, and 15 bases had no gene match. In germline, CDR1 is SNHLY, CDR2 FYNNEI.

This clone has just one count. This chain uses TRBV7-2 with TRBJ1-1, with D hard to call. The CDR3 sequence is 13 residues long. Per germline, CDR1 SGHTA and CDR2 FQGNSA. Deletions cut 5 bases from V and 1 base from J, with 8 bases between. CDR3 residues: CASSRDSNTEAFF. As DNA, the CDR3 is TGTGCCAGCAGCCGGGATTCGAACACTGAAGCTTTCTTT.

The chain has TRBV2 and TRBJ1-1, with 11 bases that match TRBD1. The CDR3 spans 14 residues. J lost 4 bases, V lost 6 bases, and 4 bases had no gene match. The germline V gene has CDR1 SNHLY and CDR2 FYNNEI. CDR3 DNA: TGTGCCAGCAGGAGGGACAGGGGGACCACTGAAGCTTTCTTT. It yields the protein CASRRDRGTTEAFF. The full variable domain, rest sourced from reference TRBV2 and TRBJ1-1, is EPEVTQTPSHQVTQMGQEVILRCVPISNHLYFYWYRQILGQKVEFLVSFYNNEISEKSEIFDDQFSVERPDGSNFTLKIRSTKLEDSAMYFCASRRDRGTTEAFFGQGTRLTVV.

J is TRBJ2-7 and V is TRBV4-1, with a possible D match to TRBD1 (5 bases). The ends were cut back, 0 bases at V and 0 bases at J, with 12 bases in the middle. The CDR3 covers 16 residues. Looked up from germline, CDR1 is MGHRA and CDR2 is YSYEKL. The CDR3 here is CASSQEGRALSYEQYF. The CDR3 DNA follows: TGCGCCAGCAGCCAAGAGGGCAGGGCCCTCTCCTACGAGCAGTACTTC.

This chain links TRBV7-9 with TRBJ2-7; the D gene is possibly TRBD1 (6 bases). Trimming removed 4 bases at V and 1 base at J, with 14 bases between. Germline-derived CDR1 and CDR2 are SEHNR and FQNEAQ (reference sequence). The CDR3 sequence is 15 residues long. The CDR3 DNA sequence: TGTGCCAGCAGCTCGCTCCAGGACAGTTCCTACGAGCAGTACTTC. It is translated as CASSSLQDSSYEQYF.

V and J are TRBV10-3 and TRBJ2-3; D gene uncertain. Germline V gives CDR1 ENHRY, CDR2 SYGVKD. Trimming took off 7 bases at V and 0 bases at J, with 11 bases between the two ends. CDR3 size: 14 residues. The CDR3 loop reads CAITRTGSTDTQYF. CDR3 DNA sequence: TGTGCCATCACCCGGACGGGTAGCACAGATACGCAGTATTTT.

The gene calls are TRBV5-1 and TRBJ2-2; D is perhaps TRBD2 (5 bases). Between the trimmed V and J ends, which lost 0 bases and 7 bases, there was a span of 10 bases. Germline loops: CDR1 SGHRS, CDR2 YFSETQ. The CDR3 loop spans 14 amino acids. Written as DNA, the CDR3 is TGCGCCAGCAGCTTGGCCCTAGGGAGCGGGGAGCTGTTTTTT. Protein product: CASSLALGSGELFF.

This clone was detected only a few times. The chain is built from TRBV19 and TRBJ1-5, with no clear D. The CDR3 extends over 15 amino acids. Germline CDR1 is LNHDA and CDR2 is SQIVND (reference sequence). Trimming removed 4 bases from V and 1 base from J, with 11 bases in between. CDR3 amino acids: CASSKRGISNQPQHF. The CDR3 coding sequence is TGTGCCAGTAGTAAGAGAGGGATAAGCAATCAGCCCCAGCATTTT.

The gene calls are TRBV10-3 and TRBJ2-5; 15 bases are a match to TRBD2. CDR1 is ENHRY and CDR2 is SYGVKD in the germline V gene. The ends lost 5 bases at V and 4 bases at J; junction bases unmatched: 5. The CDR3 consists of 16 residues. CDR3 region: CAISSGLAGGGETQYF. CDR3 coding DNA: TGTGCCATCAGTTCGGGACTAGCGGGGGGCGGAGAGACCCAGTACTTC.

The gene calls are TRBV2 and TRBJ1-2; possibly TRBD1 for D (5 bases). The CDR3 sequence is 14 residues long. The germline V and J ends were trimmed by 5 bases and 5 bases, with 15 bases remaining between them. The germline CDR1 and CDR2 sequences are SNHLY and FYNNEI. The CDR3 here is CASSLITREYGYTF. In DNA, the CDR3 is TGTGCCAGCAGTCTGATAACCAGGGAATATGGCTACACCTTC.

This clone was seen more than once but under ten times. The chain combines TRBV9 with TRBJ1-6; D remains ambiguous. The CDR3 covers 14 residues. Trimming shortened V by 4 bases and J by 4 bases, and 9 bases separated the two germline ends. The V gene's germline CDR1 is SGDLS and CDR2 YYNGEE. The CDR3: CASSPRGYNSPLHF. Written as DNA, the CDR3 is TGTGCCAGCAGCCCCCGCGGGTATAATTCACCCCTCCACTTT.

The chain couples TRBV9 to TRBJ2-3; possible D gene TRBD1, 6 bases. The CDR3 totals 18 residues. Germline CDR1 SGDLS, CDR2 YYNGEE. The V end lost 2 bases, the J end lost 0 bases, and 19 bases lay between the germline ends. The CDR3 protein is CASSVTGVQGISTDTQYF. The CDR3 DNA is TGTGCCAGCAGCGTCACGGGCGTACAGGGCATTAGCACAGATACGCAGTATTTT.

V gene TRBV15 combines with J gene TRBJ1-5; D is possibly TRBD1 (5 bases). The V gene lost 0 bases and the J gene lost 6 bases, with 9 bases spanning the gap. Germline CDR1 is LNHNV and CDR2 is YYDKDF (reference sequence). The CDR3 sequence is 14 residues long. The CDR3 sequence: CATSRDRGFQPQHF. The CDR3 DNA is TGTGCCACCAGCAGAGATAGGGGATTTCAGCCCCAGCATTTT.

This clone came up once. J is TRBJ1-4 and V is TRBV15; D ambiguous. CDR3 length: 15 residues. CDR1 is LNHNV and CDR2 is YYDKDF in the germline V gene (reference sequence). The V gene lost 0 bases and the J gene lost 4 bases, with 9 bases spanning the gap. The CDR3 here is CATSRDRRSNEKLFF. For the CDR3, the DNA is TGTGCCACCAGCAGAGATCGCAGGAGTAATGAAAAACTGTTTTTT.

The rearrangement joins TRBV5-1 to TRBJ1-1, with D maybe TRBD1 (6 bases). This CDR3 is built from 16 residues. CDR1 and CDR2 from the germline V gene are SGHRS and YFSETQ. Trimming shortened V by 5 bases and J by 3 bases, and 20 bases separated the two germline ends. The CDR3 nucleotides are TGCGCCAGCAGTTTTAGCAGGGGAGGGGATGACACTGAAGCTTTCTTT. Its translation is CASSFSRGGDDTEAFF.

The rearrangement joins TRBV18 to TRBJ1-6, with 8 bases fitting TRBD1. This CDR3 spans 17 amino acids. The J segment lost 2 bases and the V segment lost 2 bases, leaving 5 bases of the junction unmatched. Germline CDR1 reads KGHSH; CDR2 reads LQKENI. Here the CDR3 reads CASSPTGTGAYNSPLHF. The CDR3 nucleotides read TGTGCCAGCTCACCAACTGGGACAGGAGCCTATAATTCACCCCTCCACTTT.

This clone appeared once. V is TRBV5-1 and J is TRBJ2-2; D tentatively fits TRBD1 or TRBD2 (5 bases each). The germline V gene has CDR1 SGHRS and CDR2 YFSETQ. The CDR3 loop spans 16 amino acids. The V end lost 1 base, the J end lost 1 base, and 11 bases lay between the germline ends. The CDR3 loop is CASSLNGAENTGELFF. CDR3 nucleotides: TGCGCCAGCAGCTTGAACGGGGCCGAGAACACCGGGGAGCTGTTTTTT.